This T cell receptor beta chain was retrieved from a study of blood T cell repertoires in COVID-19. Data came from immunoSEQ multiplex PCR; TCRdb stores just in-frame clones and leaves some out. The sample includes 140,000 to 150,000 clones, 84% of them seen just once. Residents of under 25 US areas, aged 18 to 89 years, made up the participants. Germline loops: CDR1 SGHRS, CDR2 YFSETQ. The CDR3 has 17 residues. V was pared by 0 bases and J by 0 bases, with 6 bases of the junction left unmatched. This rearrangement joins TRBV5-1 to TRBJ2-3; 8 positions match TRBD2. The sample consisted of PBMCs or T cells enriched from blood (not recorded which). This TCR was recovered from a woman in her fifties or sixties with acute COVID-19. CDR3 amino acids: CASSLGGLAASTDTQYF. CDR3 DNA: TGCGCCAGCAGCTTGGGTGGACTAGCAGCTAGCACAGATACGCAGTATTTT.